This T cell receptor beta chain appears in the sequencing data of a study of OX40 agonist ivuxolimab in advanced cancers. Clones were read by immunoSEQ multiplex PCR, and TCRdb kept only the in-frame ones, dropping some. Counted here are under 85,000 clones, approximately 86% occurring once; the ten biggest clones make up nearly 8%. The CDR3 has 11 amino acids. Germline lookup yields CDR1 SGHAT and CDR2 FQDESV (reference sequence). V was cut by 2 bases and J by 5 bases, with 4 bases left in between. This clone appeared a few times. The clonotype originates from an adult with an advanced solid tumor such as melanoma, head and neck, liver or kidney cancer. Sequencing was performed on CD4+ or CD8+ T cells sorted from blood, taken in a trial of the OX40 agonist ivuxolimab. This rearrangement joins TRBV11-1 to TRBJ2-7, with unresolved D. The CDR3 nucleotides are TGTGCCAGCAGCTTAAGGGACGAGCAGTACTTC. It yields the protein CASSLRDEQYF. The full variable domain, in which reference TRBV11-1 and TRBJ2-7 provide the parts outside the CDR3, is EAEVAQSPRYKITEKSQAVAFWCDPISGHATLYWYRQILGQGPELLVQFQDESVVDDSQLPKDRFSAERLKGVDSTLKIQPAELGDSAMYLCASSLRDEQYFGPGTRLTVT.